The subject of this entry is one T cell receptor (beta chain). Its antigen is unidentified. The data originate from a study of cytomegalovirus exposure and HLA in healthy donors. Study-wide results and caveats: TCR beta V segments were, for the most part, productive about 87% or about 30% of the time in an earlier analysis.

V shed 4 bases and J shed 1 base, with 16 bases lying between them. CDR3 size: 17 residues. Looked up from germline, CDR1 is SEHNR and CDR2 is FQNEAQ (reference sequence). PCR used 60 Vbeta primers and 13 Jbeta primers. Profiling relied on immunoSEQ multiplex PCR, and the TCRdb table lists in-frame clones only, not all of them. The sample includes 90,000 to 100,000 clones, about three fifths of them seen just once. The chain joins TRBV7-9 to TRBJ2-2; a possible D gene is TRBD2 (6 bases). Sequenced sample: PBMCs. The sequence was collected from a man aged 25-45 years in good health and CMV-seronegative. The CDR3 spells CASSSHSAGKNTGELFF. CDR3 in DNA: TGTGCCAGCAGCTCCCACTCCGCGGGAAAGAACACCGGGGAGCTGTTTTTT. Together with reference TRBV7-9 and TRBJ2-2, the CDR3 gives the full variable domain: DTGVSQNPRHKITKRGQNVTFRCDPISEHNRLYWYRQTLGQGPEFLTYFQNEAQLEKSRLLSDRFSAERPKGSFSTLEIQRTEQGDSAMYLCASSSHSAGKNTGELFFGEGSRLTVL.